Reported below is one T cell receptor (beta chain). The table came from immunoSEQ multiplex PCR; TCRdb's copy has only in-frame clones and leaves some out. This sample has hundreds of thousands of clones; around 89% occur once, and the top ten carry roughly 5%. This sample is drawn from a study of Ad26.COV2.S vaccination and SARS-CoV-2 variants. This sample's treatment: some 19 received Ad26.COV2.S at low or high dose, single or two shots; roughly 5 received placebo; per-sample allocation not given. Each sample was drawn 63 days after the first injection (of vaccine or placebo). This receptor was identified in a person between 18 and 65 years old who received the Ad26.COV2.S COVID-19 vaccine or a placebo. The sample consisted of peripheral blood, taken in a trial of Ad26.COV2.S vaccine versus placebo.

The CDR3 spells CASSSPGTVAYEQYF. The CDR3 DNA sequence: TGTGCCAGCAGTAGCCCCGGGACAGTAGCGTACGAGCAGTACTTC. This chain joins TRBV28 and TRBJ2-7, with 7 nucleotides matching TRBD1. The CDR3 consists of 15 residues. From germline, CDR1 is MDHEN and CDR2 SYDVKM. V was pared by 5 bases and J by 4 bases, with 11 bases of the junction left unmatched.